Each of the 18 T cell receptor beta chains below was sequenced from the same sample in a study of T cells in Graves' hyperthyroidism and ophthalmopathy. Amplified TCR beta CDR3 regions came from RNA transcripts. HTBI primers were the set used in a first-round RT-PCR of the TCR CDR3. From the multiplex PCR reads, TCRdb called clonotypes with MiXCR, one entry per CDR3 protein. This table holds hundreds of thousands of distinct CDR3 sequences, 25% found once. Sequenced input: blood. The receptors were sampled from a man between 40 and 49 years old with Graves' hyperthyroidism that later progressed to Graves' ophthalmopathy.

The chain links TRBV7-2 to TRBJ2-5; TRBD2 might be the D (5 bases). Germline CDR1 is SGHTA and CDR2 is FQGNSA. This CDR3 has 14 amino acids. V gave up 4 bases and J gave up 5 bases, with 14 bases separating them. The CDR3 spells CASSSRRGVETQYF. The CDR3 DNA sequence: TGTGCCAGCAGCTCGCGACGGGGAGTCGAGACCCAGTACTTC.

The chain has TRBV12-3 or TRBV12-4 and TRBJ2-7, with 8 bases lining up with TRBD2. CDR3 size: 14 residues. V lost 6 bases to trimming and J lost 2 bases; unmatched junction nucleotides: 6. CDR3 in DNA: TGTGCCAGCAGCCCGGGGGGGAGGACCTACGAGCAGTACTTC. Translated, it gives CASSPGGRTYEQYF.

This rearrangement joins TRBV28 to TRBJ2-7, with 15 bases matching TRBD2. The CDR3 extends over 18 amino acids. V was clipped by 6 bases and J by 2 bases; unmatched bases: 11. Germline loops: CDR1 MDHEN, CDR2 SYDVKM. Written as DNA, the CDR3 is TGTGCCAGCAGATCGGGCCAGGGACTAGCGGGAGGAACCTACGAGCAGTACTTC. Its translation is CASRSGQGLAGGTYEQYF.

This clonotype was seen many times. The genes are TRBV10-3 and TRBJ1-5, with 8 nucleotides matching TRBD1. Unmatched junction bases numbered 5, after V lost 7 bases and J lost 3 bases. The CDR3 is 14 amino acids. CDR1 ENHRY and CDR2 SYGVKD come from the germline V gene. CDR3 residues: CAINEQGVNQPQHF. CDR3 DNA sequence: TGTGCCATCAACGAACAGGGGGTCAATCAGCCCCAGCATTTT.

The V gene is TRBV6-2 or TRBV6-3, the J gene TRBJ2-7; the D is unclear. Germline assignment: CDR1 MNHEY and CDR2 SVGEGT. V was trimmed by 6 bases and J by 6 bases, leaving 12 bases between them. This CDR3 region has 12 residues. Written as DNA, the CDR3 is TGTGCCAGCAGCCGATCGAAGGGCGAGCAGTACTTC. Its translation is CASSRSKGEQYF.

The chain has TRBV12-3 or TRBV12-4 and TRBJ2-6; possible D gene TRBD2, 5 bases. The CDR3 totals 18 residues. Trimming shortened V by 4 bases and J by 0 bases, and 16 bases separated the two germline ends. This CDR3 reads CASSSYPDWRSGANVLTF. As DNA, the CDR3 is TGTGCCAGCAGTTCCTACCCGGACTGGCGCTCTGGGGCCAACGTCCTGACTTTC.

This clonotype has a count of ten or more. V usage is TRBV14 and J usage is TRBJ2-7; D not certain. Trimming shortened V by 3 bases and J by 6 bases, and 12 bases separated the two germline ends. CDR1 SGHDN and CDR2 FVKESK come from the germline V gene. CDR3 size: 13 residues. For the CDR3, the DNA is TGTGCCAGCAGCCAGTCCAGGTCGGGCGAGCAGTACTTC. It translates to CASSQSRSGEQYF.

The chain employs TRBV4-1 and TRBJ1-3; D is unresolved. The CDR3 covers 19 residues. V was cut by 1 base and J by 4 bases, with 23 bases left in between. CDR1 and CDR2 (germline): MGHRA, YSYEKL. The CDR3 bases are TGCGCCAGCAGCCAAGCCGCTTTGGGGTCCTCTCCTTTCGGAAACACCATATATTTT. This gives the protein CASSQAALGSSPFGNTIYF.

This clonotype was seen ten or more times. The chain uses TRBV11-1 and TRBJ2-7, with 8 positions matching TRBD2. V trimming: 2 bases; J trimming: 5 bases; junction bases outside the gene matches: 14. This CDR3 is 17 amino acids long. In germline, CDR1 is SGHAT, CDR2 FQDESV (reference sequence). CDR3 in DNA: TGTGCCAGCAGCTTACTAGGGGGTAGCGGGGCCCCTAACGAGCAGTACTTC. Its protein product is CASSLLGGSGAPNEQYF. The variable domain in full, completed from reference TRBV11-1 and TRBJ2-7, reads EAEVAQSPRYKITEKSQAVAFWCDPISGHATLYWYRQILGQGPELLVQFQDESVVDDSQLPKDRFSAERLKGVDSTLKIQPAELGDSAMYLCASSLLGGSGAPNEQYFGPGTRLTVT.

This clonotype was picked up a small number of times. The DNA of the CDR3 is TGCGCCAGCAGACCTACAACGAACACCGGGGAGCTGTTTTTT. Its translation: CASRPTTNTGELFF. The V and J genes are TRBV5-1 and TRBJ2-2; D is ambiguous. CDR3 length: 14 residues. Trimming took 5 bases from V and 0 from J, leaving 8 bases between them. Germline CDR1 and CDR2: SGHRS and YFSETQ.

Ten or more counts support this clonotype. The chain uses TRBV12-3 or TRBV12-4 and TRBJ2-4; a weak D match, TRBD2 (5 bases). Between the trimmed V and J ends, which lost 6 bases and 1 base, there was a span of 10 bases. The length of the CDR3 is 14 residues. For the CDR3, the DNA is TGTGCCAGCAGGTGGTCGGGGGCCAAAAACATTCAGTACTTC. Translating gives CASRWSGAKNIQYF.

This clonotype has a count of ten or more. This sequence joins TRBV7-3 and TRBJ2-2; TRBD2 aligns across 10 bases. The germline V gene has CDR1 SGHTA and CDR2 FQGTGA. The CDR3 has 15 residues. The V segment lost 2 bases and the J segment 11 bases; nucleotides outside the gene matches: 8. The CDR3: CASSLSVAGGQELFF. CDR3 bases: TGTGCCAGCAGCTTATCGGTAGCGGGAGGCCAAGAGCTGTTTTTT.

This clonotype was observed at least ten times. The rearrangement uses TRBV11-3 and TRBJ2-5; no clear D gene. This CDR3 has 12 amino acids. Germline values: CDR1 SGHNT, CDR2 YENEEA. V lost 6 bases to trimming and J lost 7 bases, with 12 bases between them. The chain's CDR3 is CASSSQSGTQYF. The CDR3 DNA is TGTGCCAGCAGTAGTCAATCAGGGACCCAGTACTTC.

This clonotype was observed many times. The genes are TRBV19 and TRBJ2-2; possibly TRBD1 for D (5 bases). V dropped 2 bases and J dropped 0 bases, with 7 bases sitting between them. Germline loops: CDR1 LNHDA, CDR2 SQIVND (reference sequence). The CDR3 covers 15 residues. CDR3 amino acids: CASSIPTANTGELFF. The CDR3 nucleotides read TGTGCCAGTAGTATACCGACAGCGAACACCGGGGAGCTGTTTTTT.

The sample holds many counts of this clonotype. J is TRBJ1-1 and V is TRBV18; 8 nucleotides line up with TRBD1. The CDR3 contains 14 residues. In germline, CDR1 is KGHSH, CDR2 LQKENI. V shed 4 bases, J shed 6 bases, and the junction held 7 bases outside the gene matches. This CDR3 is CASSHGQGRPEAFF. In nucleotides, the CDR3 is TGTGCCAGCTCACACGGACAGGGTCGGCCTGAAGCTTTCTTT.

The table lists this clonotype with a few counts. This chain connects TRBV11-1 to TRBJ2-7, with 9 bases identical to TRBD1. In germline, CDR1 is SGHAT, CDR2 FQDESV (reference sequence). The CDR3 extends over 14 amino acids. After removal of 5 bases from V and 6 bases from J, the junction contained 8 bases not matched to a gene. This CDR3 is CASSPRDRAFEQYF. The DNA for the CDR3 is TGTGCCAGCAGCCCACGGGACAGGGCTTTCGAGCAGTACTTC.

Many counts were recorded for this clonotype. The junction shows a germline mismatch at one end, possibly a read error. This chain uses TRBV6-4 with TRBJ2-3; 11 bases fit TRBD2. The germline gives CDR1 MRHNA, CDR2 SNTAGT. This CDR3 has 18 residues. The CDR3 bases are TGTGCCTGCAGTGGCCGCACCTCCGGGACTAGCGGACTAGATACGCAGTATTTT. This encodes CACSGRTSGTSGLDTQYF.

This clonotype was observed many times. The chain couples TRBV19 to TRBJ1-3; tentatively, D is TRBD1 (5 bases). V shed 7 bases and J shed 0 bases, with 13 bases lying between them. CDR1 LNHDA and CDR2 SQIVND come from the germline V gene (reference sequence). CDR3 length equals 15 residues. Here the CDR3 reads CASKRDRISGNTIYF. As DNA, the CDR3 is TGTGCCAGTAAGCGGGACCGGATCTCTGGAAACACCATATATTTT.